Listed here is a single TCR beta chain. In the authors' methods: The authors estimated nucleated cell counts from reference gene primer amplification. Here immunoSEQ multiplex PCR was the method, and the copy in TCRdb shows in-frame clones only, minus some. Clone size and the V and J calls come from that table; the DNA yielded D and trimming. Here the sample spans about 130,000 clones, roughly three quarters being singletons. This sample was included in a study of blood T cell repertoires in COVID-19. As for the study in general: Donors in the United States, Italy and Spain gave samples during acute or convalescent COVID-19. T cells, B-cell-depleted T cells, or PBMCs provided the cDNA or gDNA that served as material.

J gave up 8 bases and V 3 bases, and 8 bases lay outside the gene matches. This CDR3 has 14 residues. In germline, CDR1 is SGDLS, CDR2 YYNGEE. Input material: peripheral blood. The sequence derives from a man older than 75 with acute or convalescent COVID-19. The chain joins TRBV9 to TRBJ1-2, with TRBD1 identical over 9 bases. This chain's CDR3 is CASSAGQGIGGYTF. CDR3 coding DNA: TGTGCCAGCAGCGCAGGACAGGGGATAGGAGGCTACACCTTC.